The T cell receptor beta chain under discussion was sequenced for a study of blood T cell repertoires in COVID-19. Across the whole study: COVID-19 samples collected from the United States, Italy and Spain covered acute and convalescent phases. Sources were T cells, B-cell-depleted T cells, or PBMCs; the material itself was cDNA or gDNA.

This clone was detected only a few times. Study processing details: The assay estimated nucleated cells by amplifying reference gene primers. Generated by immunoSEQ multiplex PCR, the TCRdb table keeps only in-frame clones and is missing some. D and trimming come from the DNA, and the V and J calls and clone size come from that table. The table has 220,000 or so clones, approximately 81% seen once; the top ten hold less than 20%. The ends were cut back, 0 bases at V and 4 bases at J, with 13 bases in the middle. The CDR3 has 16 residues. Germline loops: CDR1 SGHRS, CDR2 YFSETQ. Sequencing was carried out using peripheral blood. The rearrangement uses TRBV5-1 and TRBJ2-2; tentative D call: TRBD1 (5 bases). This receptor was obtained from a man under 40 with active or convalescent COVID-19. CDR3 amino acids: CASSLAAGLGTGELFF. The CDR3 DNA follows: TGCGCCAGCAGCTTGGCCGCAGGGTTGGGCACCGGGGAGCTGTTTTTT.